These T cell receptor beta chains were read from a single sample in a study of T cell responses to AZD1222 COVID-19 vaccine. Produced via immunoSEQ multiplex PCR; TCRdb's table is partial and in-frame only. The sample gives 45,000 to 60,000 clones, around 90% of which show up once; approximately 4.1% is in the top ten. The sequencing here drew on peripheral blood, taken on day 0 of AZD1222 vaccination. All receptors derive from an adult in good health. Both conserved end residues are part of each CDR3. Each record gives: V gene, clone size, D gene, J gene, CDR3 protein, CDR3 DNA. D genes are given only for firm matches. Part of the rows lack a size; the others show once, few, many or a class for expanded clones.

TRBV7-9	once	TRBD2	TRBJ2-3	CASTLGLAGGDLLTDTQYF	TGTGCCAGCACCCTCGGACTAGCGGGGGGGGACCTGCTCACAGATACGCAGTATTTT
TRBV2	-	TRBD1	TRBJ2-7	CASSEGDSSPYEQYF	TGTGCCAGCAGTGAGGGGGACAGCTCGCCTTACGAGCAGTACTTC
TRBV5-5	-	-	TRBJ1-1	CASSAANTEAFF	TGTGCCAGCAGCGCGGCTAACACTGAAGCTTTCTTT
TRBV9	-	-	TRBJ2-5	CASSVRPPRRGGGLSVETQYF	TGTGCCAGCAGCGTAAGGCCCCCCCGTCGAGGGGGGGGCCTGAGTGTAGAGACCCAGTACTTC
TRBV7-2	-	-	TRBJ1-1	CASSLVGVSGTEAFF	TGTGCCAGCAGCTTAGTGGGGGTTAGCGGAACTGAAGCTTTCTTT
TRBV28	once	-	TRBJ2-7	CASSPRTAPAYEQYF	TGTGCCAGCAGTCCCAGGACAGCCCCAGCCTACGAGCAGTACTTC
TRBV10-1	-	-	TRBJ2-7	CASSESNSDEQYF	TGCGCCAGCAGTGAGTCGAACAGCGACGAGCAGTACTTC
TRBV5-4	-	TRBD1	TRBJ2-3	CASSVDRSTDTQYF	TGTGCCAGCAGCGTGGACAGGAGCACAGATACGCAGTATTTT
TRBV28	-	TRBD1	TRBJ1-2	CASSSGTGGGYTF	TGTGCCAGCAGTTCCGGGACAGGGGGGGGCTACACCTTC
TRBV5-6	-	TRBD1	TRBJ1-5	CASSLGQANQPQHF	TGTGCCAGCAGCCTAGGACAGGCTAATCAGCCCCAGCATTTT
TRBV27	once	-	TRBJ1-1	CASSLSGSDEAFF	TGTGCCAGCAGTTTATCAGGGTCTGATGAAGCTTTCTTT
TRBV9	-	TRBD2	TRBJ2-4	CASSVVAGDIQYF	TGTGCCAGCAGCGTAGTTGCGGGGGACATTCAGTACTTC
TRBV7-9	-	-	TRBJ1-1	CASSLGAGGEDTEAFF	TGTGCCAGCAGCTTAGGCGCTGGGGGCGAGGACACTGAAGCTTTCTTT
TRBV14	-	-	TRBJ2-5	CASSQISRQTQYF	TGTGCCAGCAGCCAGATAAGCCGGCAGACCCAGTACTTC
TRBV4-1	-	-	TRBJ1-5	CASSQDSYSNQPQHF	TGCGCCAGCAGCCAAGACAGCTATAGCAATCAGCCCCAGCATTTT
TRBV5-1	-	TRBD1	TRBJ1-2	CASSLDQGQGEEGYTF	TGCGCCAGCAGCTTGGATCAAGGACAGGGTGAAGAAGGCTACACCTTC
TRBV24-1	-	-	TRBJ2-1	CATSVGRDSSYNEQFF	TGTGCCACCAGTGTGGGACGGGATAGCTCCTACAATGAGCAGTTCTTC
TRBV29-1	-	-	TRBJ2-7	CSVKGTGEQYF	TGCAGCGTCAAGGGTACGGGGGAGCAGTACTTC
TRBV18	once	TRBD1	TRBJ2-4	CASSTGQGKNIQYF	TGTGCCAGCTCAACGGGACAGGGGAAAAACATTCAGTACTTC
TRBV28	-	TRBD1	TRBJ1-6	CASNGQGVLSPLHF	TGTGCCAGCAATGGACAGGGAGTTTTATCACCCCTCCACTTT
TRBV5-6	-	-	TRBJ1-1	CASSTTEQLNTEAFF	TGTGCCAGCAGCACTACAGAGCAGCTGAACACTGAAGCTTTCTTT
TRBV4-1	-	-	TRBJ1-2	CASSQDIKEDYGYTF	TGCGCCAGCAGCCAAGATATAAAGGAGGACTATGGCTACACCTTC
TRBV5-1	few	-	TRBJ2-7	CASSSKVSGEQYF	TGCGCCAGCAGCTCCAAGGTGAGCGGCGAGCAGTACTTC
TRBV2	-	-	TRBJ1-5	CASRRGPSQPQHF	TGTGCCAGCAGACGGGGGCCAAGTCAGCCCCAGCATTTT
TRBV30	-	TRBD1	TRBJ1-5	CAWSKGQRGQPQHF	TGTGCCTGGAGTAAGGGACAGAGGGGCCAGCCCCAGCATTTT
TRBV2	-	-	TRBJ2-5	CATRGEKETQYF	TGTGCCACGAGGGGCGAAAAAGAGACCCAGTACTTC
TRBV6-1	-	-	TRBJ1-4	CASSDAQSTNEKLFF	TGTGCCAGCAGTGATGCCCAGTCAACTAATGAAAAACTGTTTTTT
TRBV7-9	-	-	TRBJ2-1	CASTPWTDSYNEQFF	TGTGCCAGCACGCCTTGGACGGATTCCTACAATGAGCAGTTCTTC
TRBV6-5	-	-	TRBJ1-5	CASSYAQGDQPQHF	TGTGCCAGCAGTTACGCACAGGGCGATCAGCCCCAGCATTTT
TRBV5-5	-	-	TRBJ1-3	CASSWRPDSVGKPIYF	TGTGCCAGCAGCTGGAGGCCCGACAGCGTGGGGAAACCCATATATTTT
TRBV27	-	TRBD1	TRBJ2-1	CASSLGGTGRVYNEQFF	TGTGCCAGCAGTTTAGGGGGGACAGGGAGGGTTTACAATGAGCAGTTCTTC
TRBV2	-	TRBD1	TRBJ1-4	CASTLTGTNEKLFF	TGTGCCAGCACCTTGACAGGGACTAATGAAAAACTGTTTTTT
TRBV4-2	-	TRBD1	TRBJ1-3	CASSQVTGAGNTIYF	TGTGCCAGCAGCCAGGTGACAGGGGCAGGAAACACCATATATTTT
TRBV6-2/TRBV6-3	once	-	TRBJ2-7	CASSGTTYEQYF	TGTGCCAGCAGTGGGACAACCTACGAGCAGTACTTC
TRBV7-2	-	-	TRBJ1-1	CASSLGNEGRAFF	TGTGCCAGCAGCTTAGGGAATGAGGGGAGAGCTTTCTTT